This TCR beta chain comes out of a study of cytomegalovirus exposure and HLA in healthy donors. CDR3 length: 16 residues. Germline CDR1 reads KGHSH; CDR2 reads LQKENI. V shed 3 bases, J shed 2 bases, and the junction held 9 bases outside the gene matches. Study-level points and caveats: Per a later analysis, 18,000 or so TCR beta sequences showed association with HLA alleles at 0.05 false discovery rate.

A word on this clone: Its specificity is unknown.

The PCR had 60 Vbeta and 13 Jbeta primers. This table comes from immunoSEQ multiplex PCR, and its TCRdb copy is limited to in-frame clones, with some not included. The sample lists 110,000 to 150,000 clones; nearly 85% were seen once. V usage is TRBV18 and J usage is TRBJ1-1, with 7 bases aligning to TRBD1. Sequencing was performed on PBMCs. This sequence originates from a male donor in good health and CMV-seronegative. The CDR3 reads CASSPRIRQGNTEAFF. CDR3 nucleotides: TGTGCCAGCTCACCCAGGATACGACAGGGTAACACTGAAGCTTTCTTT.